This T cell receptor (beta chain) stems from a study of T-cell reconstitution after alpha-beta-depleted transplantation in children. Germline V CDR1 and CDR2: SQVTM, ANQGSEA. The CDR3 is 13 residues long. V was trimmed by 6 bases and J by 1 base, leaving 12 bases between them. Unique molecular identifiers were built into the TCRbeta library. TCRdb ran MiXCR on the PCR reads and lists one entry per CDR3 protein. The data contain over 550,000 distinct CDR3 sequences, 10% of them singletons. This specimen was PBMCs from the stem cell graft donor, taken from the stem cell graft. The chain joins TRBV29-1 to TRBJ1-1; D not resolved. The sequence was obtained from a human donor who donated a stem cell graft to a child with acute myeloid leukemia. The CDR3 sequence is CSVMQTTNTEAFF. The DNA for the CDR3 is TGCAGCGTAATGCAAACCACGAACACTGAAGCTTTCTTT.